Sequencing of this TCR beta chain was carried out in a study of blood T cell repertoires in COVID-19. The wider study: Sample material is recorded as cDNA or gDNA derived from T cells, B-cell-depleted T cells, or PBMCs.

The data were produced by immunoSEQ multiplex PCR, yet TCRdb's version contains in-frame clones alone and is incomplete. Of 120,000 or so clones in the sample, 80% to 85% were seen once. The study assigned cohorts using participant-reported clinical history. Recovery among Cohort 3 donors was established by two negative PCRs, clearance, or symptom resolution. CDR1 is LNHDA and CDR2 is SQIVND in the germline V gene (reference sequence). Trimming shortened V by 6 bases and J by 3 bases, and 9 bases separated the two germline ends. CDR3 length: 13 amino acids. The chain has TRBV19 and TRBJ1-5; D may be TRBD1 (6 bases). The sequenced material came from PBMCs or T cells enriched from blood (not recorded which). This sequence was found in a woman aged 25 to 39 who had recovered from COVID-19. CDR3 in DNA: TGTGCCAGTAGAGGACAGTTCAATCAGCCCCAGCATTTT. Encoded protein: CASRGQFNQPQHF.